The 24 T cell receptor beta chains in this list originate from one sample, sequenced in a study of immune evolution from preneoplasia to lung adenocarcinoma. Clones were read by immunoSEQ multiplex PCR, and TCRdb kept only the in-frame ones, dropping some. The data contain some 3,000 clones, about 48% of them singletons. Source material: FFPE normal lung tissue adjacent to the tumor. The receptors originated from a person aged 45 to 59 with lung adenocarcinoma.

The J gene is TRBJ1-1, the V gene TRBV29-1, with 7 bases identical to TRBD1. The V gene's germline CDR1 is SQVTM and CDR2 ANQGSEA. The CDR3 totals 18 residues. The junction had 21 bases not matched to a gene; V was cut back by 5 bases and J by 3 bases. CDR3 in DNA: TGCAGCGTTCACCGTTCGACAGGGAAAAACTTTTGGGACACTGAAGCTTTCTTT. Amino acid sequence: CSVHRSTGKNFWDTEAFF.

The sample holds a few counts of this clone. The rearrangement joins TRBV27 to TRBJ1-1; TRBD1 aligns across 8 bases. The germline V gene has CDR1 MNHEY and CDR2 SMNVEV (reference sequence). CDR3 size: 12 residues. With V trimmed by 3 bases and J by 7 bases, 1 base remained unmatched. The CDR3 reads CASSLTGVEAFF. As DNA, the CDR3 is TGTGCCAGCAGTTTGACAGGGGTTGAAGCTTTCTTT.

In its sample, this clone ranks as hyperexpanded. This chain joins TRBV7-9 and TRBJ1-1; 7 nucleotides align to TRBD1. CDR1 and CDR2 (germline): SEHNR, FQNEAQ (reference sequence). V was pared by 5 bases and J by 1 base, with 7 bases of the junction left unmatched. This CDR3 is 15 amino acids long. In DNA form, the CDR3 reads TGTGCCAGCAGCCCAGGCGGGACAGCGAACACTGAAGCTTTCTTT. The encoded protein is CASSPGGTANTEAFF.

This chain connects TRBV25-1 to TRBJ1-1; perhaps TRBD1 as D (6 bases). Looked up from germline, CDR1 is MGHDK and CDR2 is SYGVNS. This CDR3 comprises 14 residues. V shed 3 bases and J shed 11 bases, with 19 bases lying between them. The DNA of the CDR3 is TGTGCCAGCAGTGACAGTACAGGGATTGCGCTGGCTTTCTTT. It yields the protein CASSDSTGIALAFF.

DNA for the CDR3: TGTGCCAGCAGGCAAGACAGGGTATCCTACGAGCAGTACTTC. This encodes CASRQDRVSYEQYF. V gene TRBV6-1 combines with J gene TRBJ2-7; 7 nucleotides agree with TRBD1. Germline V gives CDR1 MNHNS, CDR2 SASEGT. CDR3 size: 14 residues. Trimming took 6 bases from V and 1 from J; bases not matched to a gene: 6.

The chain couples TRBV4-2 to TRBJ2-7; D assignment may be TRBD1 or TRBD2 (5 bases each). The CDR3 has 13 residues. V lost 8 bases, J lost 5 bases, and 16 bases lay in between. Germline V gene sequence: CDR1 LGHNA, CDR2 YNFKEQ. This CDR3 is CASRSGAGDEQYF. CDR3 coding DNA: TGTGCCAGCCGCTCTGGGGCGGGCGACGAGCAGTACTTC.

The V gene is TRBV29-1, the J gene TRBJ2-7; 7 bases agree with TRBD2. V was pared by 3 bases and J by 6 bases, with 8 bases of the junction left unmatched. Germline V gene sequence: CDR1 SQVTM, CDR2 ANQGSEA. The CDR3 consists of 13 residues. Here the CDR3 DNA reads TGCAGCGTTGAGGGAGGGGAGATTGGCGAGCAGTACTTC. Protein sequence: CSVEGGEIGEQYF.

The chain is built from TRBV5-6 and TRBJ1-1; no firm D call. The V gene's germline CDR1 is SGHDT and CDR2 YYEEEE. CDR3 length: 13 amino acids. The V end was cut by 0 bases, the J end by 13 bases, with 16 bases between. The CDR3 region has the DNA TGTGCCAGCAGCTTGGGTCCGGGAGGAGAGCGTTTCTTT. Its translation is CASSLGPGGERFF.

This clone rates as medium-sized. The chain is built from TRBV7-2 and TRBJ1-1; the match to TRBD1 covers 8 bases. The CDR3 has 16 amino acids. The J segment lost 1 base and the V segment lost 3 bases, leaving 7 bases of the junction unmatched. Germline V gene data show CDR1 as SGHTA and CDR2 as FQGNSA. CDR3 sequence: CASSFTSTGANTEAFF. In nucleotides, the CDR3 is TGTGCCAGCAGCTTTACATCGACAGGGGCGAACACTGAAGCTTTCTTT.

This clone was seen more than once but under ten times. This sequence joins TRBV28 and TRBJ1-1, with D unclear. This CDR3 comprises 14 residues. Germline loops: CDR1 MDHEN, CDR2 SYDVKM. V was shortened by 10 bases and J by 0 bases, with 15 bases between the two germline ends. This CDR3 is CATKNGDMNTEAFF. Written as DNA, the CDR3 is TGTGCCACTAAAAACGGGGATATGAACACTGAAGCTTTCTTT.

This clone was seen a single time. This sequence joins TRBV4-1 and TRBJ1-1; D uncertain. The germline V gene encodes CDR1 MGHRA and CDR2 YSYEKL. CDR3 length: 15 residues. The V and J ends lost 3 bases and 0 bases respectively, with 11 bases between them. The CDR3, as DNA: TGCGCCAGCAGCCAGGTGGCCAAAATGAACACTGAAGCTTTCTTT. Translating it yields CASSQVAKMNTEAFF.

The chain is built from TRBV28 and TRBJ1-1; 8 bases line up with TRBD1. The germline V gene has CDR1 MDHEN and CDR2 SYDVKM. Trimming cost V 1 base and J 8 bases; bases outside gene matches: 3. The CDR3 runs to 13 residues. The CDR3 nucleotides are TGTGCCAGCAGTTTATCCGGACAGGGAGAAGCTTTCTTT. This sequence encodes CASSLSGQGEAFF.

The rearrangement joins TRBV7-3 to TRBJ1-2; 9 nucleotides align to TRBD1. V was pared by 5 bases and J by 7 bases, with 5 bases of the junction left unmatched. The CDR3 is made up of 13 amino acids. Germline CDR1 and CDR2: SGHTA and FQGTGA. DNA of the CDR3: TGTGCCAGCAGCACGGACAGGGGAACTGGCTACACCTTC. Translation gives CASSTDRGTGYTF.

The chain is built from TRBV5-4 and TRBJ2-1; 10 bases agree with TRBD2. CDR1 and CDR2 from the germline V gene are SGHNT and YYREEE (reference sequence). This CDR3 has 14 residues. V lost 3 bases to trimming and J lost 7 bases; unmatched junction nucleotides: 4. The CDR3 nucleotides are TGTGCCAGCAGCTCCGGGACTAGCGAGAATGAGCAGTTCTTC. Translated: CASSSGTSENEQFF. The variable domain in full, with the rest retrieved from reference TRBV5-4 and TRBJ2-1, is ETGVTQSPTHLIKTRGQQVTLRCSSQSGHNTVSWYQQALGQGPQFIFQYYREEENGRGNFPPRFSGLQFPNYSSELNVNALELDDSALYLCASSSGTSENEQFFGPGTRLTVL.

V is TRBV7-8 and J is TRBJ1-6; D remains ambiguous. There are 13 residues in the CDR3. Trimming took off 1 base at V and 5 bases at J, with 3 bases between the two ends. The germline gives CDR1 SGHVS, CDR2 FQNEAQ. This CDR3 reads CASSLEDNSPLHF. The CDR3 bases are TGTGCCAGCAGCTTAGAGGATAATTCACCCCTCCACTTT.

CDR3 bases: TGTGCCAGCAGCCCCTATCCAACAGCAACTAATGAAAAACTGTTTTTT. Its protein product is CASSPYPTATNEKLFF. The chain carries TRBV7-9 and TRBJ1-4; D remains unclear. Trimming took off 5 bases at V and 0 bases at J, with 13 bases between the two ends. The CDR3 extends over 16 amino acids. Germline-derived CDR1 and CDR2 are SEHNR and FQNEAQ (reference sequence).

In DNA, the CDR3 is TGTGCCAGCTCACCCCAGCAAGGAACCAACAACTACGAGCAGTACTTC. The encoded protein is CASSPQQGTNNYEQYF. The V gene is TRBV18, the J gene TRBJ2-7; D gene ambiguous. There are 16 residues in the CDR3. Germline V lookup: CDR1 KGHSH, CDR2 LQKENI. V was pared by 3 bases and J by 3 bases, with 18 bases between.

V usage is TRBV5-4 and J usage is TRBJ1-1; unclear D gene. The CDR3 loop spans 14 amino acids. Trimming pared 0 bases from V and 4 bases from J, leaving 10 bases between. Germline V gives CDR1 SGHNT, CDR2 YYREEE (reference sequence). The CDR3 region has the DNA TGTGCCAGCAGCTTGGCCTCGGTCACCACTGAAGCTTTCTTT. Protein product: CASSLASVTTEAFF.

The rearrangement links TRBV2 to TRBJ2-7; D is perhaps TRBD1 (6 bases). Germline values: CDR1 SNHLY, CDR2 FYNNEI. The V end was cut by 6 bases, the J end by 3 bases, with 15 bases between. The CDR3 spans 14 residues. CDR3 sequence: CASSADSGNYEQYF. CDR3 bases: TGTGCCAGCAGCGCGGACAGTGGAAACTACGAGCAGTACTTC. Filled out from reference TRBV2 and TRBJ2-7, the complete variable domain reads EPEVTQTPSHQVTQMGQEVILRCVPISNHLYFYWYRQILGQKVEFLVSFYNNEISEKSEIFDDQFSVERPDGSNFTLKIRSTKLEDSAMYFCASSADSGNYEQYFGPGTRLTVT.

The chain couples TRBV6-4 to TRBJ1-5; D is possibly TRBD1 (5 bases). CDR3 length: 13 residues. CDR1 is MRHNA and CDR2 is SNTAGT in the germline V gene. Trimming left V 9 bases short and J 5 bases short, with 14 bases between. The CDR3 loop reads CARITAGDQPQHF. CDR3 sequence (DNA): TGTGCCAGGATCACGGCGGGGGATCAGCCCCAGCATTTT.

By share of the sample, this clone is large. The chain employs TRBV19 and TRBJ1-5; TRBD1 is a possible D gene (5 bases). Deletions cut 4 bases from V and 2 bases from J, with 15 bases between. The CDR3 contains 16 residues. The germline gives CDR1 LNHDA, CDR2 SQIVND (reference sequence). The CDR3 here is CASSSRGGKGNQPQHF. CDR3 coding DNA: TGTGCCAGTAGTAGCCGTGGGGGGAAAGGCAATCAGCCCCAGCATTTT.

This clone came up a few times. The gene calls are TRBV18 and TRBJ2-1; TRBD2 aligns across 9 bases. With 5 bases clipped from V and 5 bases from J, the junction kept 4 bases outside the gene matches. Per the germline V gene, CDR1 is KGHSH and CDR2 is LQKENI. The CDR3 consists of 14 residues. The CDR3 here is CASSASGTDNEQFF. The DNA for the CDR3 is TGTGCCAGCTCAGCTAGCGGGACGGACAATGAGCAGTTCTTC.

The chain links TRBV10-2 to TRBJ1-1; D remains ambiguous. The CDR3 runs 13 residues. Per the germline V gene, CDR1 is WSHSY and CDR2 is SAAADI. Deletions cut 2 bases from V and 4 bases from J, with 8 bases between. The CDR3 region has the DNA TGCGCCAGCAGTGAGAATGTTGGCACTGAAGCTTTCTTT. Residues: CASSENVGTEAFF.

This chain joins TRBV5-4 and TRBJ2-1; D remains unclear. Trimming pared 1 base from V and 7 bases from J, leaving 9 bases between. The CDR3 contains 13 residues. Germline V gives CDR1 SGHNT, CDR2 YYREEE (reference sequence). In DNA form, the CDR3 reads TGTGCCAGCAGCTTGCAAGCTCGGAATGAGCAGTTCTTC. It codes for CASSLQARNEQFF.